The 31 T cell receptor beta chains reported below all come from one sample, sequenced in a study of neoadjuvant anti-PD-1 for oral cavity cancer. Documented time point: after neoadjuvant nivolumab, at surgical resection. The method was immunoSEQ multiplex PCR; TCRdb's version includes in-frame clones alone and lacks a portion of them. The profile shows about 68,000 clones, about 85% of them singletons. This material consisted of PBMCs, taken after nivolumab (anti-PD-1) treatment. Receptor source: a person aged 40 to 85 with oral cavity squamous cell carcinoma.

CDR3 nucleotides: TGTGCCAGCAGTGGAAATACAGACCGTTGGTTCTTT. Translated, it gives CASSGNTDRWFF. The chain couples TRBV25-1 to TRBJ1-1; D remains unclear. Germline CDR1 MGHDK, CDR2 SYGVNS. The ends were cut back, 4 bases at V and 14 bases at J, with 17 bases in the middle. The CDR3 has 12 residues.

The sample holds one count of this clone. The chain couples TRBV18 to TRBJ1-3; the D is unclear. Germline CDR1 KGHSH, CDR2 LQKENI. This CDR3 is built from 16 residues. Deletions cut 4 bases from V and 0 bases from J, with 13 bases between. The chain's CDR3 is CASSRARTISGNTIYF. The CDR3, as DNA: TGTGCCAGCTCACGCGCCAGGACTATCTCTGGAAACACCATATATTTT.

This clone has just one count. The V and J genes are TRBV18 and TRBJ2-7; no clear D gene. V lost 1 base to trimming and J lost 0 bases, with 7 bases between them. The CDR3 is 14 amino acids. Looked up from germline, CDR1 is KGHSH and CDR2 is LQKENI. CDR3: CASSPLKSSYEQYF. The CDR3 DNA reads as TGTGCCAGCTCACCACTAAAGAGCTCCTACGAGCAGTACTTC.

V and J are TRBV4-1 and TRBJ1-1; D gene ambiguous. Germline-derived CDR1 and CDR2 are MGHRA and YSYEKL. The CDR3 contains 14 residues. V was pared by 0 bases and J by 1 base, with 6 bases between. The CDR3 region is CASSQDLGNTEAFF. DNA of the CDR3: TGCGCCAGCAGCCAAGACCTAGGGAACACTGAAGCTTTCTTT.

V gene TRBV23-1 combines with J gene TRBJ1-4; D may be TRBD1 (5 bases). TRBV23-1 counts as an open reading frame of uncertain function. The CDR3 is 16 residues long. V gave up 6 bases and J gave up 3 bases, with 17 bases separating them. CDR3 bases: TGCGCCAGCAGGCTCCCAGCCGGGGGAGCTAATGAAAAACTGTTTTTT. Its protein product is CASRLPAGGANEKLFF.

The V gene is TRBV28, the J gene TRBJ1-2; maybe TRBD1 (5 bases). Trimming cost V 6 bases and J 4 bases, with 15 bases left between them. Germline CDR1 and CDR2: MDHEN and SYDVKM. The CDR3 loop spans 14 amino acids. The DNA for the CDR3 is TGTGCCAGCAGGTCCGGGACCGTTGGCTATGGCTACACCTTC. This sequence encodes CASRSGTVGYGYTF.

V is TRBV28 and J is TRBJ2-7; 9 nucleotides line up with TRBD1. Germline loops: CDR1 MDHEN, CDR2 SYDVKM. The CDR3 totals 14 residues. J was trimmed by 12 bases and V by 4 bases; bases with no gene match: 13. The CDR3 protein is CASSSTGGGVRLYF. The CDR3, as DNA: TGTGCCAGCAGTTCGACAGGGGGTGGGGTTCGTTTGTACTTC.

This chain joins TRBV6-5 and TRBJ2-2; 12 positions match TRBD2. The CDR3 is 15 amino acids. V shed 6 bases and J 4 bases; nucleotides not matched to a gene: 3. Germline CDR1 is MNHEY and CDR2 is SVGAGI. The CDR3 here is CASRSTSGSTGELFF. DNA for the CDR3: TGTGCCAGCAGGTCGACTAGCGGGAGCACCGGGGAGCTGTTTTTT.

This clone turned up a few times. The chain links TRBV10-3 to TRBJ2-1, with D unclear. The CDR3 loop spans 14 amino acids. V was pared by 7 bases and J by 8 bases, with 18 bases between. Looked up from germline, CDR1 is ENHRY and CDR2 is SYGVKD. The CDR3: CAIKGSTLHDEQFF. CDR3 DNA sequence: TGTGCCATCAAAGGATCCACCTTACATGATGAGCAGTTCTTC.

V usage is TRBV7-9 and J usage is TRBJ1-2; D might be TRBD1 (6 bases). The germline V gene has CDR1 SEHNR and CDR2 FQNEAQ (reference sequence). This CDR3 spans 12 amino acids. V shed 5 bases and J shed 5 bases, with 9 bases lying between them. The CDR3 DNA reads TGTGCCAGCAGCATAGGGGGATATGGCTACACCTTC. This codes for CASSIGGYGYTF.

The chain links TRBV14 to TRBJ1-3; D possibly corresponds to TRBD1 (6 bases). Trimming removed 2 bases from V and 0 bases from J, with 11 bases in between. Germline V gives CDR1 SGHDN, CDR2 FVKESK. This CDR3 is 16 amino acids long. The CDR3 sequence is CASSQLQGNSGNTIYF. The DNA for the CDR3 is TGTGCCAGCAGCCAACTACAGGGTAACTCTGGAAACACCATATATTTT.

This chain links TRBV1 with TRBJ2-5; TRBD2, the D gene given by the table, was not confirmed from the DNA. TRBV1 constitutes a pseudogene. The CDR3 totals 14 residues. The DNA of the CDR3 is TGCACCAGCAGCCCGCGGGAGGGCCAAGAGACCCAGTACTTC. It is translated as CTSSPREGQETQYF.

Here the CDR3 reads CASSQVAGGYGYTF. The CDR3 nucleotides are TGCGCCAGCAGCCAAGTGGCCGGGGGCTATGGCTACACCTTC. The chain is built from TRBV4-1 and TRBJ1-2; a possible D gene is TRBD1 (5 bases). The V and J ends lost 1 base and 4 bases respectively, with 10 bases between them. The CDR3 runs to 14 residues. Germline values: CDR1 MGHRA, CDR2 YSYEKL.

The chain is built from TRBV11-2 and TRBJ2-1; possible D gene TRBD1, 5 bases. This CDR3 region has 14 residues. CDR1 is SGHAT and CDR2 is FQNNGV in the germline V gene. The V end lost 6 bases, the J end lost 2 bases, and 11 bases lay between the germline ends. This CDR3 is CASRGQGTYNEQFF. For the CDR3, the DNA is TGTGCCAGCAGAGGGCAGGGTACCTACAATGAGCAGTTCTTC.

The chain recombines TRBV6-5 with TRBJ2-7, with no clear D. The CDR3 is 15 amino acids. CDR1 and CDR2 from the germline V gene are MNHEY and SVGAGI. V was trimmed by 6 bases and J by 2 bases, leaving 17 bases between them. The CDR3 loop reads CASSPPAGLPYEQYF. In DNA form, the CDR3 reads TGTGCCAGCAGCCCCCCGGCAGGCCTCCCCTACGAGCAGTACTTC.

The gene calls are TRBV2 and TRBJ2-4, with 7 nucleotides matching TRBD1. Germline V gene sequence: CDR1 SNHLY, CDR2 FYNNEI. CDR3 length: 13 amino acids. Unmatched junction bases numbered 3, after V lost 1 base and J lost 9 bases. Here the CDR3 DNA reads TGTGCCAGCAGTGAAGGGACAGGAATCATTCAGTACTTC. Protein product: CASSEGTGIIQYF.

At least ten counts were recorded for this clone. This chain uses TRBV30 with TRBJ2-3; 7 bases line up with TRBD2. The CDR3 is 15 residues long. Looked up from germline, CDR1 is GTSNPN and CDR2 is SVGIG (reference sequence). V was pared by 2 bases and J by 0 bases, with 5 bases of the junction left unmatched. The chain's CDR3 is CAWSRDSGSTDTQYF. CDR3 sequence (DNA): TGTGCCTGGAGTAGGGATAGCGGGAGCACAGATACGCAGTATTTT.

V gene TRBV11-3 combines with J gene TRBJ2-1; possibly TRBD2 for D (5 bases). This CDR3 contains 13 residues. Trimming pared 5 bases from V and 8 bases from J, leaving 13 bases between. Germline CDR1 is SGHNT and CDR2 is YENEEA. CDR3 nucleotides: TGTGCCAGCAGCCTCGGAGGTGGCTATGAGCAGTTCTTC. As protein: CASSLGGGYEQFF.

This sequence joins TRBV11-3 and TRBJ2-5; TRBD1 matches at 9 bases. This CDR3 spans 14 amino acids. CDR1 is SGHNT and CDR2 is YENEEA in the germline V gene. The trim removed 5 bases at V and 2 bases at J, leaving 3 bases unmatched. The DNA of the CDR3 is TGTGCCAGCAGCACACAGGGGGCACAAGAGACCCAGTACTTC. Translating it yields CASSTQGAQETQYF.

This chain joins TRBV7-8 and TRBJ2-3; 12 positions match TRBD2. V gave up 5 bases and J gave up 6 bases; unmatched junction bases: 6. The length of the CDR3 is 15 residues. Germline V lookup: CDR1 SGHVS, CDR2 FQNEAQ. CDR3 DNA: TGTGCCAGCAGCCCCTCGGGACTAGCGGGCGATACGCAGTATTTT. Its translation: CASSPSGLAGDTQYF. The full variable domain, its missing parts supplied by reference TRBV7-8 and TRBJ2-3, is GAGVSQSPRYKVAKRGQDVALRCDPISGHVSLFWYQQALGQGPEFLTYFQNEAQLDKSGLPSDRFFAERPEGSVSTLKIQRTQQEDSAVYLCASSPSGLAGDTQYFGPGTRLTVL.

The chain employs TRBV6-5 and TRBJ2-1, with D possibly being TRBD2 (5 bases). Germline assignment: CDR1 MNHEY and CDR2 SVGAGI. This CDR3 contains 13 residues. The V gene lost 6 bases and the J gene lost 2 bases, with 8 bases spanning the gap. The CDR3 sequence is CASRGGPYNEQFF. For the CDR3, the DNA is TGTGCCAGCAGGGGCGGGCCCTACAATGAGCAGTTCTTC.

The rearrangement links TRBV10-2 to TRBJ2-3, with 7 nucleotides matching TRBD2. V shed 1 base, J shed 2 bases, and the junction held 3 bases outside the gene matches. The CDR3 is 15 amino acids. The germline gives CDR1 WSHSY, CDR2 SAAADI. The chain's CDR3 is CASSEFSGSTDTQYF. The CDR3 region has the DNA TGCGCCAGCAGTGAGTTTAGCGGGTCCACAGATACGCAGTATTTT.

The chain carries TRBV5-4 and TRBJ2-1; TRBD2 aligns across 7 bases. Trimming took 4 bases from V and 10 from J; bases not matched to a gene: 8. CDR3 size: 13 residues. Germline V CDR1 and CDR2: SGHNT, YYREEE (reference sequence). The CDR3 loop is CASSGRAPGEQFF. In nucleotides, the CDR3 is TGTGCCAGCAGCGGGAGGGCCCCGGGGGAGCAGTTCTTC.

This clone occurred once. The CDR3 sequence is CASSQDAAGWETQYF. The CDR3 DNA follows: TGCGCCAGCAGCCAAGATGCGGCGGGATGGGAGACCCAGTACTTC. V gene TRBV4-1 combines with J gene TRBJ2-5, with D perhaps matching TRBD2 (6 bases). Trimming took 0 bases from V and 5 from J, leaving 13 bases between them. CDR3 size: 15 residues. CDR1 and CDR2 (germline): MGHRA, YSYEKL.

CDR3 sequence reads: CATSREGAPSEAFF. The CDR3 DNA follows: TGTGCCACCAGCAGAGAGGGGGCGCCTAGTGAAGCTTTCTTT. The V and J genes are TRBV15 and TRBJ1-1, with a weak D call TRBD1 (6 bases). V was clipped by 0 bases and J by 7 bases, with 12 bases between them. The CDR3 totals 14 residues. CDR1 is LNHNV and CDR2 is YYDKDF in the germline V gene (reference sequence).

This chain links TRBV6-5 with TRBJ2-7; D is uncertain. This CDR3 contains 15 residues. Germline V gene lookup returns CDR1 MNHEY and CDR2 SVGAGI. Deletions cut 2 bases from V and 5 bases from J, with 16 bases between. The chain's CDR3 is CASSYNGVGVHEQYF. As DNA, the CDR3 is TGTGCCAGCAGTTACAACGGTGTAGGCGTCCACGAGCAGTACTTC.

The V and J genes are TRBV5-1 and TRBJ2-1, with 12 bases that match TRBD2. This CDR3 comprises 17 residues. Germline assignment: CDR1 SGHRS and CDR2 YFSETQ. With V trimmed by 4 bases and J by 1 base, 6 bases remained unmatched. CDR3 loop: CASSLGLAGQSYNEQFF. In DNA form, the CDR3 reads TGCGCCAGCAGCCTGGGACTAGCGGGCCAATCCTACAATGAGCAGTTCTTC. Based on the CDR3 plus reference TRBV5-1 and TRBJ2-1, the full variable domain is KAGVTQTPRYLIKTRGQQVTLSCSPISGHRSVSWYQQTPGQGLQFLFEYFSETQRNKGNFPGRFSGRQFSNSRSEMNVSTLELGDSALYLCASSLGLAGQSYNEQFFGPGTRLTVL.

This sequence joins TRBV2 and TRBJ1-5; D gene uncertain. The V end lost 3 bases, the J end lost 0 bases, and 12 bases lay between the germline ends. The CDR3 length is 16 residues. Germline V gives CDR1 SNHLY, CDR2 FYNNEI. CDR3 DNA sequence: TGTGCCAGCAGTGACCGGCAGGTTTATAGCAATCAGCCCCAGCATTTT. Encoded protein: CASSDRQVYSNQPQHF.

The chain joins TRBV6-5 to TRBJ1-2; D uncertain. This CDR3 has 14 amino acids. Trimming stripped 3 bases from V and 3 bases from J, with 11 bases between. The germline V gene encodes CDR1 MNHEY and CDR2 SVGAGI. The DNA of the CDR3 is TGTGCCAGCAGTTATGGTCGGGCGCACTATGGCTACACCTTC. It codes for CASSYGRAHYGYTF.

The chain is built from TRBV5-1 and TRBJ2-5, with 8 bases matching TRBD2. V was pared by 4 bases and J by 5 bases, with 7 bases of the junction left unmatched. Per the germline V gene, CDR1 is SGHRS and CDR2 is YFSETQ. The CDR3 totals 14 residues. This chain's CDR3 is CASSPRGGDETQYF. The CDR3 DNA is TGCGCCAGCAGCCCCCGGGGGGGGGACGAGACCCAGTACTTC. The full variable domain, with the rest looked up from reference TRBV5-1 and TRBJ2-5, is KAGVTQTPRYLIKTRGQQVTLSCSPISGHRSVSWYQQTPGQGLQFLFEYFSETQRNKGNFPGRFSGRQFSNSRSEMNVSTLELGDSALYLCASSPRGGDETQYFGPGTRLLVL.

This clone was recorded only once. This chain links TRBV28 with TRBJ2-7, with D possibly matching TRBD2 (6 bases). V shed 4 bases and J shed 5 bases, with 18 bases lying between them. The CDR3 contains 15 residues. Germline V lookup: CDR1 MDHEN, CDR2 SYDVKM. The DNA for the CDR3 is TGTGCCAGCAGTTCGTGGGGGAGGCCGTTGAACGAGCAGTACTTC. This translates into CASSSWGRPLNEQYF.